This entry lists 5 T cell receptor beta chains sequenced from one sample in a study of blood T cell repertoires in COVID-19. TCRdb keeps only in-frame clones here, not all; method: immunoSEQ multiplex PCR. The sample gives about 180,000 clones, 80% to 90% of which show up once; 1.5% to 2% is in the top ten. The sample comprised peripheral blood. All receptors derive from a man between 18 and 29 years old who had recovered from COVID-19.

This chain's CDR3 is CASSQDWRSSYNEQFF. In DNA form, the CDR3 reads TGCGCCAGCAGCCAAGATTGGCGGAGCTCCTACAATGAGCAGTTCTTC. The chain is built from TRBV4-3 and TRBJ2-1; D gene unclear. The CDR3 is made up of 16 amino acids. Germline V CDR1 and CDR2: LGHNA, YSLEER. Between the trimmed V and J ends, which lost 0 bases and 0 bases, there was a span of 9 bases.

The V gene is TRBV25-1, the J gene TRBJ1-1, with 10 bases aligning to TRBD1. The CDR3 extends over 13 amino acids. Germline trimming cut 5 bases from V and 4 bases from J; bases unmatched to any gene: 1. Germline lookup yields CDR1 MGHDK and CDR2 SYGVNS. The DNA of the CDR3 is TGTGCCAGCAGTCGGACAGGGGGCACTGAAGCTTTCTTT. This sequence encodes CASSRTGGTEAFF.

V gene TRBV2 combines with J gene TRBJ1-3; 8 nucleotides agree with TRBD1. V lost 5 bases to trimming and J lost 0 bases; unmatched junction nucleotides: 9. The CDR3 extends over 17 amino acids. The germline V gene has CDR1 SNHLY and CDR2 FYNNEI. CDR3 sequence reads: CASSNRQGPYSGNTIYF. For the CDR3, the DNA is TGTGCCAGCAGTAACCGACAGGGGCCCTACTCTGGAAACACCATATATTTT.

The gene calls are TRBV5-4 and TRBJ1-2, with TRBD1 identical over 9 bases. Germline CDR1 is SGHNT and CDR2 is YYREEE (reference sequence). CDR3 length: 13 amino acids. The trim removed 7 bases at V and 8 bases at J, leaving 9 bases unmatched. The chain's CDR3 is CASGATGGSGYTF. Here the CDR3 DNA reads TGTGCCAGCGGTGCGACAGGGGGTAGCGGCTACACCTTC.

This chain uses TRBV6-2 or TRBV6-3 with TRBJ2-7; weak D call: TRBD1 (5 bases). V dropped 3 bases and J dropped 1 base, with 16 bases sitting between them. This CDR3 comprises 16 residues. From germline, CDR1 is MNHEY and CDR2 SVGEGT. CDR3 amino acids: CASSYITGRGSYEQYF. CDR3 nucleotides: TGTGCCAGCAGTTATATAACAGGAAGGGGATCCTACGAGCAGTACTTC.